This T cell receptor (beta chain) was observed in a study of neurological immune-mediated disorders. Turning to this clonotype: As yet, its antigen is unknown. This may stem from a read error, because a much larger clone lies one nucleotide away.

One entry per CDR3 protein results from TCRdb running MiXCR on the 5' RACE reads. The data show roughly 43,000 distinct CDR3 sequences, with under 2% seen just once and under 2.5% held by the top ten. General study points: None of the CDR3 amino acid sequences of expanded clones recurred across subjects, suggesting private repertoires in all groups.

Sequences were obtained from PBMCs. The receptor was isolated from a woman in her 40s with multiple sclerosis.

CDR3 amino acids: CSARVGAAQPQNF. The CDR3, as DNA: TGCAGTGCTAGAGTGGGGGCCGCCCAGCCCCAGAATTTT. This chain uses TRBV20-1 with TRBJ1-5; D might be TRBD1 (6 bases). Germline V lookup: CDR1 DFQATT, CDR2 SNEGSKA (reference sequence). This CDR3 spans 13 amino acids.